This TCR beta chain was observed in a study of shared clonotypes between healthy human individuals. Overall study findings and caveats: Generally, naive subsets (rather than memory subsets) showed larger estimated richness. The low donor count limited represented genetic and exposure-history diversity.

This table comes from immunoSEQ multiplex PCR, and its TCRdb copy is limited to in-frame clones, with some not included. This table has approximately 530,000 clones, roughly 95% appearing once. The CDR3 contains 14 residues. CDR1 and CDR2 (germline): LNHDA, SQIVND (reference sequence). Trimming took off 5 bases at V and 0 bases at J, with 7 bases between the two ends. To note about this clone: The antigen remains undetermined.

CD4+ cells underwent separation, giving CD45RA+ naive and CD45RA-negative memory subsets. This clonotype was obtained from a woman in her twenties or thirties in good health. This chain connects TRBV19 to TRBJ1-4; D is ambiguous. Sequenced material: naive CD4+ T cells sorted from blood. Subset in this sample: CD45RA+ positively selected. The CDR3, as DNA: TGTGCCAGTAGTCCACGGGCAACTAATGAAAAACTGTTTTTT. The encoded protein is CASSPRATNEKLFF.